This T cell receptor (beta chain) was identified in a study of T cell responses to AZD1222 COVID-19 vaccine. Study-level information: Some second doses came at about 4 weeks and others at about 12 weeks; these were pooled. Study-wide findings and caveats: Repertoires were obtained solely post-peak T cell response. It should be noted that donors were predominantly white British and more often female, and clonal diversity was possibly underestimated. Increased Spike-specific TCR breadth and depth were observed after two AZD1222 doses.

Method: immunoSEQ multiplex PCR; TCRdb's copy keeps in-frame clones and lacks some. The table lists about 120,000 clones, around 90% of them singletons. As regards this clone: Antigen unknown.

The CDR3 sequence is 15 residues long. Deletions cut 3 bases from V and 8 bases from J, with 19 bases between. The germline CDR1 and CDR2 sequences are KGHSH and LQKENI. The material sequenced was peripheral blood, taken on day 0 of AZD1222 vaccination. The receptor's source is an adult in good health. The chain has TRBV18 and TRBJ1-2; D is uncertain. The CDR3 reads CASSPNEFPRRGYTF. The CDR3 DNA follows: TGTGCCAGCTCACCTAACGAATTCCCCCGGAGAGGCTACACCTTC.